This passage covers 14 T cell receptor beta chains from one sample sequenced in a study of T cell changes during pregnancy in multiple sclerosis. Profiled with immunoSEQ multiplex PCR; TCRdb holds only in-frame clones, not every one. The sample lists 60,000 or so clones; over 75% were seen once. The sequences come from peripheral blood, collected before pregnancy. All receptors come from a female donor with multiple sclerosis, enrolled in a pregnancy study.

CDR3: CASSTGQGGHEKLFF. The CDR3 nucleotides are TGTGCCAGCAGCACGGGACAGGGAGGGCATGAAAAACTGTTTTTT. The chain is built from TRBV6-1 and TRBJ1-4; TRBD1 matches 9 bases. V lost 6 bases and J lost 6; bases outside the gene matches: 8. Germline V gene sequence: CDR1 MNHNS, CDR2 SASEGT. CDR3 length: 15 residues.

The rearrangement links TRBV9 to TRBJ2-1; no definite D call. Germline V CDR1 and CDR2: SGDLS, YYNGEE. The CDR3 consists of 14 residues. V was clipped by 6 bases and J by 5 bases, with 15 bases between them. The CDR3 loop reads CASNPDWANNEQFF. In DNA, the CDR3 is TGTGCCAGCAACCCCGATTGGGCTAACAATGAGCAGTTCTTC.

This chain uses TRBV7-2 with TRBJ1-1; D remains ambiguous. There are 15 residues in the CDR3. Germline values: CDR1 SGHTA, CDR2 FQGNSA. Between the trimmed V and J ends, which lost 1 base and 5 bases, there was a span of 14 bases. DNA for the CDR3: TGTGCCAGCAGCTTAGTGGCAGCCGGAGCTACTGAAGCTTTCTTT. Translation: CASSLVAAGATEAFF.

V is TRBV7-3 and J is TRBJ2-7; 7 bases line up with TRBD1. V lost 0 bases to trimming and J lost 7 bases; unmatched junction nucleotides: 0. CDR3 length equals 12 residues. Germline CDR1 and CDR2: SGHTA and FQGTGA. CDR3 loop: CASSLTGQEQYF. CDR3 coding DNA: TGTGCCAGCAGCTTAACGGGACAGGAGCAGTACTTC.

In its sample, this clone was seen a few times. V is TRBV25-1 and J is TRBJ1-2; 8 bases are shared with TRBD1. Germline CDR1 reads MGHDK; CDR2 reads SYGVNS. V lost 7 bases to trimming and J lost 8 bases; unmatched junction nucleotides: 6. The CDR3 covers 12 residues. The CDR3 here is CASTAGGSGYTF. The CDR3 region has the DNA TGTGCCAGCACAGCAGGGGGCTCGGGCTACACCTTC.

This clone was recorded once. The CDR3 region is CASSVSPGTGNTEAFF. The CDR3 nucleotides read TGTGCCAGCAGCGTTAGTCCCGGGACAGGGAACACTGAAGCTTTCTTT. The rearrangement joins TRBV7-9 to TRBJ1-1; 8 bases fit TRBD1. Trimming at V came to 5 bases and at J to 1 base, leaving 9 bases not matched to a gene. Germline loops: CDR1 SEHNR, CDR2 FQNEAQ (reference sequence). CDR3 length: 16 amino acids.

The J gene is TRBJ1-2, the V gene TRBV5-6; 10 bases align to TRBD1. V was clipped by 2 bases and J by 2 bases; unmatched bases: 6. Germline values: CDR1 SGHDT, CDR2 YYEEEE. The CDR3 runs to 16 residues. The CDR3 sequence: CASSFTGTGENYGYTF. For the CDR3, the DNA is TGTGCCAGCAGCTTCACCGGGACAGGGGAGAACTATGGCTACACCTTC.

The chain has TRBV7-9 and TRBJ2-7, with D possibly being TRBD1 (5 bases). There are 14 residues in the CDR3. Trimming shortened V by 3 bases and J by 2 bases, and 11 bases separated the two germline ends. Looked up from germline, CDR1 is SEHNR and CDR2 is FQNEAQ (reference sequence). DNA of the CDR3: TGTGCCAGCAGCTTGGCAGGGATTCCCTACGAGCAGTACTTC. It codes for CASSLAGIPYEQYF.

The J gene is TRBJ2-5, the V gene TRBV7-2; 7 nucleotides agree with TRBD2. The CDR3 runs 15 residues. Losses at the gene ends were 5 bases for V and 2 bases for J; bases not matched to a gene: 8. Germline V gene data show CDR1 as SGHTA and CDR2 as FQGNSA. CDR3 coding DNA: TGTGCCAGCAGCCCCCCCGGGAGGAATCAAGAGACCCAGTACTTC. Protein product: CASSPPGRNQETQYF. The full variable domain, its missing parts supplied by reference TRBV7-2 and TRBJ2-5, is GAGVSQSPSNKVTEKGKDVELRCDPISGHTALYWYRQSLGQGLEFLIYFQGNSAPDKSGLPSDRFSAERTGGSVSTLTIQRTQQEDSAVYLCASSPPGRNQETQYFGPGTRLLVL.

This chain connects TRBV30 to TRBJ1-4, with no clear D. Trimming took off 0 bases at V and 8 bases at J, with 25 bases between the two ends. Germline lookup yields CDR1 GTSNPN and CDR2 SVGIG (reference sequence). CDR3 size: 18 residues. CDR3 protein: CAWSVLRRPSRLREKLFF. The CDR3 nucleotides are TGTGCCTGGAGTGTATTGCGCAGGCCTTCCCGATTACGGGAAAAACTGTTTTTT.

This chain uses TRBV30 with TRBJ1-5; D is uncertain. Deletions cut 2 bases from V and 5 bases from J, with 10 bases between. The CDR3 runs 13 residues. CDR1 and CDR2 from the germline V gene are GTSNPN and SVGIG (reference sequence). The CDR3 DNA is TGTGCCTGGAGTTCGGACGGGGATCAGCCCCAGCATTTT. Translated, it gives CAWSSDGDQPQHF.

The chain couples TRBV5-1 to TRBJ1-2; 8 nucleotides agree with TRBD1. V was clipped by 4 bases and J by 2 bases; unmatched bases: 4. CDR3 size: 14 residues. Germline V lookup: CDR1 SGHRS, CDR2 YFSETQ. The DNA for the CDR3 is TGCGCCAGCAGCCCACAGGGGGGAAACTATGGCTACACCTTC. This codes for CASSPQGGNYGYTF. Complete variable domain (other parts from reference TRBV5-1 and TRBJ1-2): KAGVTQTPRYLIKTRGQQVTLSCSPISGHRSVSWYQQTPGQGLQFLFEYFSETQRNKGNFPGRFSGRQFSNSRSEMNVSTLELGDSALYLCASSPQGGNYGYTFGSGTRLTVV.

The chain is built from TRBV6-1 and TRBJ2-2, with 7 bases matching TRBD1. Unmatched junction bases numbered 1, after V lost 4 bases and J lost 5 bases. Germline CDR1 and CDR2: MNHNS and SASEGT. The CDR3 is made up of 13 amino acids. For the CDR3, the DNA is TGTGCCAGCAGTGGACAGGGTACCGGGGAGCTGTTTTTT. It specifies CASSGQGTGELFF.

The chain has TRBV4-3 and TRBJ1-2, with D possibly being TRBD1 (5 bases). This CDR3 region has 15 residues. V was shortened by 1 base and J by 4 bases, with 13 bases between the two germline ends. Per germline, CDR1 LGHNA and CDR2 YSLEER. CDR3 sequence: CASSQARAPLYGYTF. The CDR3 DNA sequence: TGCGCCAGCAGCCAAGCCAGGGCACCTCTCTATGGCTACACCTTC.